One sample yielded the 23 T cell receptor beta chains listed below, sequenced in a study of blood T cell repertoires in COVID-19. Only in-frame clones appear in the TCRdb table, and some are missing; sequencing was by immunoSEQ multiplex PCR. The table includes over 250,000 clones, around 89% detected once. Specimen: peripheral blood. The receptors originated from a woman aged 45-65 years with COVID-19, enrolled during active disease.

This clone was counted a few times. The CDR3: CASSLYPTAYEQYF. Here the CDR3 DNA reads TGTGCCAGCAGCTTGTATCCCACAGCCTACGAGCAGTACTTC. The V gene is TRBV5-5, the J gene TRBJ2-7; D is unclear. There are 14 residues in the CDR3. The V gene lost 1 base and the J gene lost 2 bases, with 10 bases spanning the gap. The germline gives CDR1 SGHKS, CDR2 YYEKEE (reference sequence).

The chain links TRBV5-4 to TRBJ1-5, with D unclear. Germline V CDR1 and CDR2: SGHNT, YYREEE (reference sequence). This CDR3 spans 18 amino acids. The V end lost 0 bases, the J end lost 0 bases, and 16 bases lay between the germline ends. The CDR3 is CASSLDFSTALSNQPQHF. CDR3 in DNA: TGTGCCAGCAGCTTGGATTTCAGTACAGCCCTTAGCAATCAGCCCCAGCATTTT.

The chain recombines TRBV6-6 with TRBJ1-2, with D maybe TRBD1 (5 bases). CDR3 length equals 14 residues. Trimming left V 0 bases short and J 6 bases short, with 11 bases between. The germline CDR1 and CDR2 sequences are MNHNY and SVGAGI (reference sequence). The CDR3 region is CASSYSRSGNGYTF. As DNA, the CDR3 is TGTGCCAGCAGTTACTCGAGATCAGGGAATGGCTACACCTTC.

The CDR3 region is CASSQGGGETQYF. CDR3 nucleotides: TGTGCCAGCAGCCAAGGGGGCGGAGAGACCCAGTACTTC. The chain uses TRBV4-2 and TRBJ2-5; tentatively, D is TRBD1 (5 bases). The V end lost 1 base, the J end lost 4 bases, and 7 bases lay between the germline ends. Germline V CDR1 and CDR2: LGHNA, YNFKEQ. CDR3 length: 13 amino acids.

The chain couples TRBV19 to TRBJ2-7, with 7 bases lining up with TRBD2. From germline, CDR1 is LNHDA and CDR2 SQIVND (reference sequence). CDR3 length equals 13 residues. After removal of 7 bases from V and 6 bases from J, the junction contained 9 bases not matched to a gene. CDR3 nucleotide sequence: TGTGCCAGTAAGGAGCGGGATGTCGGCGAGCAGTACTTC. Translated, it gives CASKERDVGEQYF.

This chain uses TRBV5-1 with TRBJ1-3; D is undetermined. Germline V gene data show CDR1 as SGHRS and CDR2 as YFSETQ. The CDR3 runs to 15 residues. V was clipped by 0 bases and J by 0 bases, with 7 bases between them. The CDR3 region is CASSLAPGSGNTIYF. The CDR3 region has the DNA TGCGCCAGCAGCTTGGCTCCCGGCTCTGGAAACACCATATATTTT.

The V call is TRBV28, the J call TRBJ2-3; 11 bases are a match to TRBD2. Losses at the gene ends were 4 bases for V and 3 bases for J; bases not matched to a gene: 3. The CDR3 contains 15 residues. The germline CDR1 and CDR2 sequences are MDHEN and SYDVKM. This chain's CDR3 is CASSSLAGGTDTQYF. CDR3 DNA sequence: TGTGCCAGCAGTTCTTTAGCGGGAGGGACAGATACGCAGTATTTT.

This sequence joins TRBV7-9 and TRBJ2-7; D gene ambiguous. This CDR3 region has 15 residues. Deletions cut 2 bases from V and 3 bases from J, with 14 bases between. The germline V gene encodes CDR1 SEHNR and CDR2 FQNEAQ (reference sequence). CDR3 in amino acids: CASSLLAAVVYEQYF. CDR3 nucleotides: TGTGCCAGCAGCTTACTGGCGGCAGTGGTCTACGAGCAGTACTTC.

The CDR3 DNA reads as TGTGCCAGCAGCTTAGATGGGACAGGGGTGCAGTACTTC. This gives the protein CASSLDGTGVQYF. The chain combines TRBV11-3 with TRBJ2-7; TRBD1 matches at 10 bases. This CDR3 is built from 13 residues. Germline V gene lookup returns CDR1 SGHNT and CDR2 YENEEA. The trim removed 0 bases at V and 9 bases at J, leaving 2 bases unmatched.

This chain connects TRBV7-2 to TRBJ2-7, with TRBD1 matching over 9 bases. CDR3 size: 14 residues. V shed 5 bases, J shed 6 bases, and the junction held 8 bases outside the gene matches. Germline values: CDR1 SGHTA, CDR2 FQGNSA. CDR3: CASSARQGGLEQYF. The CDR3 DNA follows: TGTGCCAGCAGCGCCCGACAGGGGGGGCTCGAGCAGTACTTC.

J is TRBJ1-1 and V is TRBV7-2; the D is unclear. V was pared by 0 bases and J by 1 base, with 3 bases between. The V gene's germline CDR1 is SGHTA and CDR2 FQGNSA. The CDR3 is 13 amino acids. The CDR3 reads CASSLARNTEAFF. CDR3 DNA sequence: TGTGCCAGCAGCTTAGCGCGGAACACTGAAGCTTTCTTT.

The chain joins TRBV2 to TRBJ1-6; 10 positions match TRBD1. V was clipped by 4 bases and J by 6 bases; unmatched bases: 3. CDR1 is SNHLY and CDR2 is FYNNEI in the germline V gene. This CDR3 region has 15 residues. The CDR3 region is CASSGTGGPNSPLHF. DNA of the CDR3: TGTGCCAGCAGTGGGACAGGGGGGCCTAATTCACCCCTCCACTTT. Using reference TRBV2 and TRBJ1-6 for the parts outside the CDR3, the full variable domain is EPEVTQTPSHQVTQMGQEVILRCVPISNHLYFYWYRQILGQKVEFLVSFYNNEISEKSEIFDDQFSVERPDGSNFTLKIRSTKLEDSAMYFCASSGTGGPNSPLHFGNGTRLTVT.

The chain employs TRBV5-1 and TRBJ2-1, with D perhaps TRBD1 (5 bases). The CDR3 has 15 residues. Germline CDR1 SGHRS, CDR2 YFSETQ. Trimming removed 0 bases at V and 1 base at J, with 8 bases between. This CDR3 is CASSLEGWSYNEQFF. The CDR3 region has the DNA TGCGCCAGCAGCTTGGAGGGGTGGTCCTACAATGAGCAGTTCTTC.

This sequence joins TRBV15 and TRBJ2-3, with TRBD2 matching 16 bases. Germline assignment: CDR1 LNHNV and CDR2 YYDKDF (reference sequence). The CDR3 covers 19 residues. The ends lost 2 bases at V and 1 base at J; junction bases unmatched: 6. In DNA, the CDR3 is TGTGCCACCAGCAGATACGGGACTAGCGGGAGGGCCCGCACAGATACGCAGTATTTT. This translates into CATSRYGTSGRARTDTQYF.

The chain couples TRBV5-1 to TRBJ2-7, with D perhaps matching TRBD2 (6 bases). CDR1 and CDR2 (germline): SGHRS, YFSETQ. Trimming removed 5 bases at V and 6 bases at J, with 9 bases between. CDR3 length: 11 amino acids. CDR3 loop: CASSGGIEQYF. DNA of the CDR3: TGCGCCAGCAGTGGAGGGATCGAGCAGTACTTC.

The chain carries TRBV19 and TRBJ1-1; TRBD1 is a possible D gene (6 bases). V was pared by 3 bases and J by 1 base, with 9 bases between. The CDR3 has 14 residues. Germline assignment: CDR1 LNHDA and CDR2 SQIVND (reference sequence). CDR3 sequence reads: CASSIKTGNTEAFF. The CDR3, as DNA: TGTGCCAGTAGTATTAAGACAGGGAACACTGAAGCTTTCTTT.

The chain recombines TRBV2 with TRBJ2-3, with 12 bases identical to TRBD1. J was trimmed by 3 bases and V by 8 bases; bases with no gene match: 6. CDR1 is SNHLY, CDR2 FYNNEI, per germline. This CDR3 comprises 15 residues. The CDR3 bases are TGTGCCAGCGGCTGGGACAGGGGGCGAACAGATACGCAGTATTTT. It encodes CASGWDRGRTDTQYF.

This chain joins TRBV4-3 and TRBJ1-1; D is ambiguous. V lost 0 bases and J lost 11, with 25 bases in between. The CDR3 extends over 17 amino acids. In germline, CDR1 is LGHNA, CDR2 YSLEER. CDR3 region: CASSQDSGQVSFGTAFF. CDR3 nucleotides: TGCGCCAGCAGCCAAGATTCTGGGCAGGTATCTTTCGGTACGGCTTTCTTT.

This chain links TRBV7-9 with TRBJ2-1; 10 bases are shared with TRBD2. Germline CDR1 and CDR2: SEHNR and FQNEAQ (reference sequence). The ends lost 10 bases at V and 7 bases at J; junction bases unmatched: 16. The CDR3 consists of 16 residues. This CDR3 reads CATIVRASGSANEQFF. Here the CDR3 DNA reads TGTGCCACCATCGTTAGGGCTAGCGGGAGCGCTAATGAGCAGTTCTTC.

Only one count was recorded for this clone. The rearrangement links TRBV27 to TRBJ2-7; possible D gene TRBD1, 5 bases. Deletions cut 6 bases from V and 2 bases from J, with 14 bases between. CDR1 and CDR2 from the germline V gene are MNHEY and SMNVEV (reference sequence). This CDR3 region has 14 residues. The CDR3 is CASSFTGDAYEQYF. CDR3 DNA sequence: TGTGCCAGCAGCTTTACAGGTGATGCCTACGAGCAGTACTTC.

This rearrangement joins TRBV19 to TRBJ2-6, with a weak D call TRBD1 (6 bases). Germline values: CDR1 LNHDA, CDR2 SQIVND (reference sequence). This CDR3 has 16 amino acids. Deletions cut 7 bases from V and 3 bases from J, with 16 bases between. CDR3 coding DNA: TGTGCCAGTACTAAATCTAACAGGGTTGGGGCCAACGTCCTGACTTTC. Protein product: CASTKSNRVGANVLTF.

The chain recombines TRBV10-3 with TRBJ1-2, with 8 bases aligning to TRBD1. V was clipped by 6 bases and J by 6 bases; unmatched bases: 12. Germline V gives CDR1 ENHRY, CDR2 SYGVKD. The CDR3 loop spans 15 amino acids. CDR3 sequence reads: CAIRATDRDWNGYTF. The CDR3 nucleotides are TGTGCCATCAGGGCAACGGACAGGGATTGGAATGGCTACACCTTC.

As DNA, the CDR3 is TGCGCCAGCAGATTCGGGAACACTGAAGCTTTCTTT. Amino acids: CASRFGNTEAFF. This chain connects TRBV5-1 to TRBJ1-1; D unresolved. Trimming left V 5 bases short and J 1 base short, with 6 bases between. This CDR3 has 12 residues. The germline gives CDR1 SGHRS, CDR2 YFSETQ.